The present T cell receptor (beta chain) was sequenced within a study of blood T cell repertoires in COVID-19. Measured with immunoSEQ multiplex PCR; TCRdb has only the in-frame clones, and not every one. In the table there are 100,000 to 150,000 clones, approximately 74% of which are singletons. The length of the CDR3 is 14 residues. Germline lookup yields CDR1 SGHNT and CDR2 YYREEE (reference sequence). V lost 3 bases and J lost 1; bases outside the gene matches: 1. The J gene is TRBJ2-1, the V gene TRBV5-4; 7 bases map to TRBD2. The TCR originated in a woman between 65 and 79 years old with acute or convalescent COVID-19. The sequenced sample consisted of peripheral blood. The CDR3 DNA reads as TGTGCCAGCAGCTGGGAGGGGTCCTACAATGAGCAGTTCTTC. It encodes CASSWEGSYNEQFF.